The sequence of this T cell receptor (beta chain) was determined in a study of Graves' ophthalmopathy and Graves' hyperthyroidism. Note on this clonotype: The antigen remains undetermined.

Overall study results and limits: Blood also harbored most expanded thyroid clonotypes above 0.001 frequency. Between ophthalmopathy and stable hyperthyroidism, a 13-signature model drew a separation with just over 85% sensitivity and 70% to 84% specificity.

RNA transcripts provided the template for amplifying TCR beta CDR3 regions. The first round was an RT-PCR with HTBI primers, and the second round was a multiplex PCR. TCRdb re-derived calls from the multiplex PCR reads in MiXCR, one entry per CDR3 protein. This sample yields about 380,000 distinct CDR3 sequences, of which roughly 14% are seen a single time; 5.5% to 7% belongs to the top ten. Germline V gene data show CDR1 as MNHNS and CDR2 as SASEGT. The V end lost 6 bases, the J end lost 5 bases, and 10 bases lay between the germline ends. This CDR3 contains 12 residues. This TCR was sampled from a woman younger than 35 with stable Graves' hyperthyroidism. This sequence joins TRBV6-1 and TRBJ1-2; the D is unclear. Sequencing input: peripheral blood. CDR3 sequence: CASSLRDYGYTF. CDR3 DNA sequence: TGTGCCAGCAGCCTGCGGGATTATGGCTACACCTTC.